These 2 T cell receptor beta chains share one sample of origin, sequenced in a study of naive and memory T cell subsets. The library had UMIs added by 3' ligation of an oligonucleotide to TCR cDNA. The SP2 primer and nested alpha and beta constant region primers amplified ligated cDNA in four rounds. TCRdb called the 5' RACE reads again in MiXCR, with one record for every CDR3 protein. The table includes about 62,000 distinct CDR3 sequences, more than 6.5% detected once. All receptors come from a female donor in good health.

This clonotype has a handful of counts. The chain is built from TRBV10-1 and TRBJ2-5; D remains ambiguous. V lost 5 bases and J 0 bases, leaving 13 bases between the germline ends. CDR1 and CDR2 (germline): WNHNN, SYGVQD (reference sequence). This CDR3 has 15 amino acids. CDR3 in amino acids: CASSPGRKYQETQYF. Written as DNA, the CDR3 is TGCGCCAGCAGTCCCGGACGGAAGTACCAAGAGACCCAGTACTTC.

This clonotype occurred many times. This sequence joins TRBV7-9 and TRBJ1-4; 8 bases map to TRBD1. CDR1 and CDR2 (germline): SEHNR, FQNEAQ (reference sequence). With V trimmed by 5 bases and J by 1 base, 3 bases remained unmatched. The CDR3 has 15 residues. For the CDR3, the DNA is TGTGCCAGCAGCGGTGGACAGGGAACTAATGAAAAACTGTTTTTT. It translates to CASSGGQGTNEKLFF. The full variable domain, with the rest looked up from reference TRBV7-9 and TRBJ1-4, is DTGVSQNPRHKITKRGQNVTFRCDPISEHNRLYWYRQTLGQGPEFLTYFQNEAQLEKSRLLSDRFSAERPKGSFSTLEIQRTEQGDSAMYLCASSGGQGTNEKLFFGSGTQLSVL.